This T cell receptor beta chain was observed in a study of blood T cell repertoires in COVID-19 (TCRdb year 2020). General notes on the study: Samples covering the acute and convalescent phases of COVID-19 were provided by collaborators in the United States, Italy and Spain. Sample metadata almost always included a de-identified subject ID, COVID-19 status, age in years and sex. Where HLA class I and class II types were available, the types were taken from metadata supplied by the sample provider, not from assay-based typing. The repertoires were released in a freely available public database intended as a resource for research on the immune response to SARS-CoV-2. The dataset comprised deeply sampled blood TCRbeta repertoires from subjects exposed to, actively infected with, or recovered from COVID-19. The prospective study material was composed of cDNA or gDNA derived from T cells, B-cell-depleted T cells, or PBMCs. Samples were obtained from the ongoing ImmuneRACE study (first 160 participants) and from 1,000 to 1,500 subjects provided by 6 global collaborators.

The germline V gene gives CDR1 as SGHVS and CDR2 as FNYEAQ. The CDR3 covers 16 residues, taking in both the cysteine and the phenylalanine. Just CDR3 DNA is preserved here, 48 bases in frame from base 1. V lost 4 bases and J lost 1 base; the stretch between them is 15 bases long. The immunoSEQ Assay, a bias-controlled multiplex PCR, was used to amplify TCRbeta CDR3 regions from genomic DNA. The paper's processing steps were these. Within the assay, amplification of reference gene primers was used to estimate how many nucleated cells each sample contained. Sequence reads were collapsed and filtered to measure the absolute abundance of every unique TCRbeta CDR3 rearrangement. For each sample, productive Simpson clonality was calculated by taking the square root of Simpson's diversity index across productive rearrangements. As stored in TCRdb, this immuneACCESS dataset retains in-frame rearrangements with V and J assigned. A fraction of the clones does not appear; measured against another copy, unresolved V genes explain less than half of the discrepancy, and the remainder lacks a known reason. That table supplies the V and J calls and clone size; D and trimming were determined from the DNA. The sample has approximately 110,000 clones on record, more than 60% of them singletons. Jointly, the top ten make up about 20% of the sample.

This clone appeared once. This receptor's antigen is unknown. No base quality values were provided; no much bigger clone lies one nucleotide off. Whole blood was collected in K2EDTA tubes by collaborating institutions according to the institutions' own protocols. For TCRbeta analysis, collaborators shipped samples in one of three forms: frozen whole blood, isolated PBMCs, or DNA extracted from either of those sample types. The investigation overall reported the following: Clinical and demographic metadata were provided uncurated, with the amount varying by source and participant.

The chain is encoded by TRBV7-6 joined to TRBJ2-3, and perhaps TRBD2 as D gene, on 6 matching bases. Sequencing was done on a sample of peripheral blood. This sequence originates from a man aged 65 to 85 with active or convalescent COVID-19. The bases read TGTGCCAGCAGCTCCCTCCCTGGCGGGGGCACAGATACGCAGTATTTT. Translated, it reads CASSSLPGGGTDTQYF.